A selection of T cell receptor beta chains follows, all from one sample in a study of T cell changes during pregnancy in multiple sclerosis. TCRdb's copy holds only in-frame clones and misses some; the assay was immunoSEQ multiplex PCR. The sample lists approximately 100,000 clones, more than 85% seen once, with about 3.5% in the top ten. The sample here was peripheral blood, taken after pregnancy. These receptors were obtained from a female donor with multiple sclerosis, enrolled in a pregnancy study. Both conserved end residues are part of each CDR3. D genes are given only for firm matches. Size is omitted from some rows. Given values are once, few, many or a class for expanded clones.

TRBJ1-6	TRBD1	.	TRBV25-1	TGTGCCAGCACCCTCATGGGACAGGGTGCCTCACCCCTCCACTTT	CASTLMGQGASPLHF
TRBJ2-7	.	.	TRBV5-1	TGCGCCAGCAGCTTGAAGTCCGTGACCTCGGGCGAGCAGTACTTC	CASSLKSVTSGEQYF
TRBJ1-2	.	.	TRBV19	TGTGCCAGTAGTATAGGGCCCACAGAGACTAACTATGGCTACACCTTC	CASSIGPTETNYGYTF
TRBJ2-1	TRBD1	.	TRBV5-8	TGTGCCAGCAGCCACAGGGGCAATGAGCAGTTCTTC	CASSHRGNEQFF
TRBJ2-2	.	.	TRBV6-5	TGTGCCAGCAGCCTTTGGTCGGAGGACACCGGGGAGCTGTTTTTT	CASSLWSEDTGELFF
TRBJ2-1	TRBD2	.	TRBV5-1	TGCGCCAGCAGCCCGGGGGCGGGACTAGCGGGGAGTTACAATGAGCAGTTCTTC	CASSPGAGLAGSYNEQFF
TRBJ1-1	.	.	TRBV10-3	TGTGCCATCAGTGAGTCGATTTCATCCTCGGGAGCTTTCTTT	CAISESISSSGAFF
TRBJ1-2	TRBD1	once	TRBV5-1	TGCGCCAGCAGCTTGGATGGAGGGGGCAACTATGGCTACACCTTC	CASSLDGGGNYGYTF
TRBJ2-2	.	.	TRBV6-5	TGTGCCACCAGGGGAAGGGTCGGGGCCGGGGAGCTGTTTTTT	CATRGRVGAGELFF
TRBJ1-6	TRBD1	.	TRBV2	TGTGCCAGCAGTAGGGACAGGGCAAATAATTCACCCCTCCACTTT	CASSRDRANNSPLHF
TRBJ1-2	.	.	TRBV19	TGTGCCAGTAGTATCGGTTCAGGGAACTATGGCTACACCTTC	CASSIGSGNYGYTF
TRBJ2-5	.	.	TRBV19	TGTGCCAGTAGGAGGGAAGAGACCCAGTACTTC	CASRREETQYF
TRBJ1-1	TRBD1	once	TRBV19	TGTGCCAGTAGTCCCCAAGGACAGGGAGCATTGAACACTGAAGCTTTCTTT	CASSPQGQGALNTEAFF
TRBJ2-1	.	.	TRBV6-5	TGTGCCAGCAGTCGCACAGGGGGGGACAATGAGCAGTTCTTC	CASSRTGGDNEQFF
TRBJ2-3	.	.	TRBV18	TGTGCCAGCTCACCGCGGGGCCAGGGCCCGAATACGCAGTATTTT	CASSPRGQGPNTQYF
TRBJ1-1	TRBD1	.	TRBV7-8	TGTGCCAGCAGCTTAGTCGTACAGGGGGACACTGAAGCTTTCTTT	CASSLVVQGDTEAFF
TRBJ2-3	TRBD2	.	TRBV14	TGTGCCAGCAGTCGGACTAGCGGGGCGCTTTCCACAGATACGCAGTATTTT	CASSRTSGALSTDTQYF
TRBJ2-5	.	.	TRBV7-2	TGTGCCAGCAGCTTATCAGGGAAGGAGACCCAGTACTTC	CASSLSGKETQYF
TRBJ2-4	TRBD1	.	TRBV7-8	TGTGCCAGCAGCCCAAGGGGGCGGCTGTGGTACTTC	CASSPRGRLWYF
TRBJ2-1	TRBD2	.	TRBV9	TGTGCCAGCAGCGATACTCCAGGACTAGCTGGCAATGAGCAGTTCTTC	CASSDTPGLAGNEQFF
TRBJ2-1	.	.	TRBV19	TGTGCCAGTAGCACTAACAATGAGCAGTTCTTC	CASSTNNEQFF
TRBJ2-3	TRBD1	.	TRBV19	TGTGCCACTCAGGGGACAGGGGGCGATTCAGATACGCAGTATTTT	CATQGTGGDSDTQYF
TRBJ2-3	TRBD2	.	TRBV6-5	TGTGCCAGCAGTTCCCCGGGACTAGCGTGGGGGGATACGCAGTATTTT	CASSSPGLAWGDTQYF
TRBJ1-2	.	.	TRBV2	TGTGCCAGCAGTGAGGGTATAGCAGCTAACTATGGCTACACCTTC	CASSEGIAANYGYTF
TRBJ1-1	.	.	TRBV7-3	TGTGCCAGCAGCTTAGGGTTGTTCGGGGGGAACACTGAAGCTTTCTTT	CASSLGLFGGNTEAFF
TRBJ1-1	TRBD1	.	TRBV7-8	TGTGCCAGCAGCCCCGACAGGGTCGGTACCCAAGCTTTCTTT	CASSPDRVGTQAFF
TRBJ1-1	.	.	TRBV6-5	TGTGCCAGCCGGAGTTTATCTGAAGCTTTCTTT	CASRSLSEAFF
TRBJ1-3	.	.	TRBV5-1	TGCGCCAGCAGCTTGAACGGTGAGCCTGGAAACACCATATATTTT	CASSLNGEPGNTIYF
TRBJ2-6	.	once	TRBV19	TGTGCCAGTAGTATCATAGGCGGCGGGCGTGGTGCTGGGGCCAACGTCCTGACTTTC	CASSIIGGGRGAGANVLTF
TRBJ1-5	.	few	TRBV6-5	TGTGCCAGCAGATTACAGGCGGGGGATTCCCAGCATTTT	CASRLQAGDSQHF
TRBJ2-7	TRBD2	.	TRBV18	TGTGCCAGCTCACCAAGACGGGGTAGCGGGGCGCCCTACGAGCAGTACTTC	CASSPRRGSGAPYEQYF
TRBJ1-6	.	few	TRBV18	.	CASSQYFGTPEDSPLHF
TRBJ2-3	TRBD2	.	TRBV7-9	TGTGCCAGCAGCTTAGACCCCGGGACTAGCGCTTTT	CASSLDPGTSAF
TRBJ2-5	TRBD2	.	TRBV4-1	TGCGCCAGCAGCCAAGCCTTGGGACTAGCGGGGGGGCCGGGGGAGACCCAGTACTTC	CASSQALGLAGGPGETQYF
TRBJ2-3	.	.	TRBV5-1	TGCGCCAGCAGCCCGGGAGCAGATACGCAGTATTTT	CASSPGADTQYF
TRBJ1-1	.	.	TRBV7-7	TGTGCTAGCAGCCCGGGGCCTCGGGGGATGAACACTGAAGCTTTCTTT	CASSPGPRGMNTEAFF
TRBJ2-1	.	.	TRBV27	TGTGCCAGCAGTTGGGGCGGGGTCTCCCACAATGAGCAGTTCTTC	CASSWGGVSHNEQFF
TRBJ2-3	TRBD2	.	TRBV5-1	TGCGCCAGCAGCTTGGTCGGGGGGGGTAGCACAGATACGCAGTATTTT	CASSLVGGGSTDTQYF
TRBJ2-7	.	.	TRBV7-2	TGTGCCAGCAGCTTAGTTGCGGGGGCCACCTCCTACGAGCAGTACTTC	CASSLVAGATSYEQYF
TRBJ2-3	.	.	TRBV7-8	TGTGCCAGCAGCTTAATTTACAGGGGCACAGATACGCAGTATTTT	CASSLIYRGTDTQYF
TRBJ2-1	.	.	TRBV5-1	TGCGCCAGCAGCTTGGCCAAAGGAGGGCAAGGTGAGCAGTTCTTC	CASSLAKGGQGEQFF